A selection of T cell receptor delta chains follows, all from one sample in a study of Vγ9Vδ2 T cells in congenital toxoplasmosis. TCRdb reprocessed the reads using CATT. The repertoire holds 500 to 750 delta-chain clones, around 4.5% seen once, with 26% in the top ten. The specimen sequenced was gamma-delta T cells from blood. The receptors derive from a child younger than 10 born to a mother with Toxoplasma gondii infection during pregnancy, either congenitally infected or uninfected (not recorded which). Both conserved end residues are part of each CDR3. D genes are given only for firm matches. A row's size may be missing; if present it is once, few, many or a size class.

d_call: NA
clone_size: NA
j_call: TRDJ1
v_call: TRDV1
cdr3_aa: CAIGELNSGASHTDKLIF
cdr3_nt: TGTGCTATTGGGGAACTCAATTCGGGGGCCTCCCACACCGATAAACTCATCTTT

d_call: NA
clone_size: NA
j_call: TRDJ3
v_call: TRDV2
cdr3_aa: CACDTGGGTWDTRQMFF
cdr3_nt: TGTGCCTGTGACACCGGAGGGGGAACCTGGGACACCCGACAGATGTTTTTC

d_call: TRDD3
clone_size: hyperexpanded
j_call: TRDJ1
v_call: TRDV2
cdr3_aa: CACDTLPNGGSDTDKLIF
cdr3_nt: TGTGCCTGTGACACCCTCCCGAATGGGGGATCCGACACCGATAAACTCATCTTT

d_call: NA
clone_size: large
j_call: TRDJ1
v_call: TRDV2
cdr3_aa: CACDIAGGAGYTDKLIF
cdr3_nt: TGTGCCTGTGACATCGCCGGGGGGGCAGGGTACACCGATAAACTCATCTTT

d_call: TRDD3
clone_size: hyperexpanded
j_call: TRDJ1
v_call: TRDV2
cdr3_aa: CASRGINDKLIF
cdr3_nt: TGTGCCTCCCGGGGGATAAATGATAAACTCATCTTT

d_call: TRDD3
clone_size: large
j_call: TRDJ1
v_call: TRDV2
cdr3_aa: CACDVLGDSRDKLIF
cdr3_nt: TGTGCCTGTGACGTACTGGGGGATAGCCGGGATAAACTCATCTTT

d_call: TRDD3
clone_size: hyperexpanded
j_call: TRDJ1
v_call: TRDV1
cdr3_aa: CALGEAKSFSYRQLGDTGWQVYTDKLIF
cdr3_nt: TGTGCTCTTGGGGAAGCGAAATCCTTCTCCTATCGCCAACTGGGGGATACGGGGTGGCAAGTTTACACCGATAAACTCATCTTT

d_call: NA
clone_size: few
j_call: TRDJ1
v_call: TRDV2
cdr3_aa: CACDTGGGTDTDKLIF
cdr3_nt: TGTGCCTGTGACACCGGAGGGGGAACCGACACCGATAAACTCATCTTT

d_call: NA
clone_size: large
j_call: TRDJ1
v_call: TRDV1
cdr3_aa: CALGEASSSPGLIF
cdr3_nt: TGTGCTCTTGGGGAAGCCTCTTCCTCCCCTGGGCTCATCTTT

d_call: NA
clone_size: large
j_call: TRDJ3
v_call: TRDV2
cdr3_aa: CACDTGGPSSWDTRQMFF
cdr3_nt: TGTGCCTGTGACACCGGGGGCCCCAGCTCCTGGGACACCCGACAGATGTTTTTC

d_call: NA
clone_size: hyperexpanded
j_call: TRDJ1
v_call: TRDV1
cdr3_aa: CALGELTIFPKVYNLHTDKLIF
cdr3_nt: TGTGCTCTTGGGGAATTGACGATTTTTCCGAAAGTGTACAATCTCCACACCGATAAACTCATCTTT

d_call: TRDD3
clone_size: large
j_call: TRDJ2
v_call: TRDV2
cdr3_aa: CACDVLGDTAQLFF
cdr3_nt: TGTGCCTGTGACGTACTGGGGGATACAGCACAACTCTTCTTT

d_call: TRDD3
clone_size: large
j_call: TRDJ1
v_call: TRDV1
cdr3_aa: CALGELESFLPPGGYTDKLIF
cdr3_nt: TGTGCTCTTGGGGAACTAGAGTCTTTCCTCCCCCCTGGGGGGTACACCGATAAACTCATCTTT

d_call: TRDD3
clone_size: hyperexpanded
j_call: TRDJ3
v_call: TRDV2
cdr3_aa: CACDTSWGIGSSWDTRQMFF
cdr3_nt: TGTGCCTGTGACACGAGCTGGGGGATCGGTAGCTCCTGGGACACCCGACAGATGTTTTTC